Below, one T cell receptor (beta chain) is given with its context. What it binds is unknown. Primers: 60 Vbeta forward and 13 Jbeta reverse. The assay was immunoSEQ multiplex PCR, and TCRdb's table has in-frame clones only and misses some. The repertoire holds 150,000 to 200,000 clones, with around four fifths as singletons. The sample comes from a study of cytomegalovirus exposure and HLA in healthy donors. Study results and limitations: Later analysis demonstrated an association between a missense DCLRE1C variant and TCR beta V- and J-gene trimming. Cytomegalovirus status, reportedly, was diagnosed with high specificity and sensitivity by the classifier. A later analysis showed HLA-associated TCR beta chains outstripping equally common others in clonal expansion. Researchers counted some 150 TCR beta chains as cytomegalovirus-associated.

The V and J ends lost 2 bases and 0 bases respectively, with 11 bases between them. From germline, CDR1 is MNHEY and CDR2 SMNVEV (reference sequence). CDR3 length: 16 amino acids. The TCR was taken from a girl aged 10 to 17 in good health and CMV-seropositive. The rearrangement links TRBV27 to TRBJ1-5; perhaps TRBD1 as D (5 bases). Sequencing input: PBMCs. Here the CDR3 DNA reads TGTGCCAGCAGTTTAACAGGAGAGAGTAGCAATCAGCCCCAGCATTTT. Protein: CASSLTGESSNQPQHF.